The 21 T cell receptor beta chains presented below share a single source sample, sequenced in a study of technical replicates of blood from several donors. Here immunoSEQ multiplex PCR was the method, and the copy in TCRdb shows in-frame clones only, minus some. The profile shows 55,000 to 75,000 clones, roughly 90% of them singletons. What was sequenced was T cells isolated from PBMCs. These receptors originate from a human donor in good health.

This chain connects TRBV14 to TRBJ2-2, with D hard to call. V was pared by 2 bases and J by 1 base, with 2 bases between. Looked up from germline, CDR1 is SGHDN and CDR2 is FVKESK. The CDR3 loop spans 13 amino acids. The CDR3 sequence is CASSQQNTGELFF. The CDR3 nucleotides read TGTGCCAGCAGCCAACAGAACACCGGGGAGCTGTTTTTT.

The V gene is TRBV30, the J gene TRBJ2-2; unclear D gene. V was shortened by 0 bases and J by 4 bases, with 6 bases between the two germline ends. This CDR3 has 13 residues. In germline, CDR1 is GTSNPN, CDR2 SVGIG (reference sequence). CDR3 sequence: CAWSVSGTGELFF. CDR3 nucleotide sequence: TGTGCCTGGAGTGTATCGGGCACCGGGGAGCTGTTTTTT.

The chain couples TRBV9 to TRBJ2-7, with 8 bases matching TRBD1. This CDR3 has 15 residues. Germline CDR1 and CDR2: SGDLS and YYNGEE. V dropped 4 bases and J dropped 3; count of bases not matched to a gene: 9. The CDR3 here is CASSPPGGQGYEQYF. CDR3 DNA: TGTGCCAGCAGCCCGCCGGGCGGACAGGGCTACGAGCAGTACTTC.

This chain uses TRBV28 with TRBJ2-7; possibly TRBD1 for D (5 bases). This CDR3 comprises 13 residues. Between the trimmed V and J ends, which lost 4 bases and 2 bases, there was a span of 9 bases. CDR1 and CDR2 from the germline V gene are MDHEN and SYDVKM. The CDR3 DNA sequence: TGTGCCAGCAGTTCACGGACAACCTACGAGCAGTACTTC. Amino acids: CASSSRTTYEQYF.

The chain combines TRBV2 with TRBJ1-4, with 7 bases that match TRBD1. The trim removed 1 base at V and 17 bases at J, leaving 4 bases unmatched. Germline V gene lookup returns CDR1 SNHLY and CDR2 FYNNEI. CDR3 size: 11 residues. For the CDR3, the DNA is TGTGCCAGCAGTGAAGGACAGGGCCGTTTTTTT. This sequence encodes CASSEGQGRFF.

The chain is built from TRBV10-1 and TRBJ1-5; D is unclear. The CDR3 covers 15 residues. V lost 5 bases and J lost 1, with 12 bases in between. Germline V gene lookup returns CDR1 WNHNN and CDR2 SYGVQD (reference sequence). The CDR3 region is CASSHSGWSNQPQHF. Written as DNA, the CDR3 is TGCGCCAGCAGTCATTCGGGGTGGAGCAATCAGCCCCAGCATTTT.

The V and J genes are TRBV10-3 and TRBJ1-2; D is ambiguous. The CDR3 has 13 residues. With 6 bases removed from V and 0 bases from J, the gap between germline ends came to 8 bases. Per germline, CDR1 ENHRY and CDR2 SYGVKD. The CDR3 spells CAISVGANYGYTF. The CDR3 nucleotides read TGTGCCATCAGCGTGGGAGCTAACTATGGCTACACCTTC.

The chain links TRBV6-5 to TRBJ2-1; TRBD2 matches at 9 bases. The CDR3 covers 15 residues. With V trimmed by 7 bases and J by 4 bases, 8 bases remained unmatched. Germline V gives CDR1 MNHEY, CDR2 SVGAGI. CDR3 in DNA: TGTGCCAGCACCGTAGCGGGAGCCAGATACAATGAGCAGTTCTTC. Translated, it gives CASTVAGARYNEQFF.

V gene TRBV11-2 combines with J gene TRBJ2-3, with 9 bases lining up with TRBD1. The trim removed 5 bases at V and 4 bases at J, leaving 13 bases unmatched. There are 17 residues in the CDR3. In germline, CDR1 is SGHAT, CDR2 FQNNGV. CDR3 DNA: TGTGCCAGCAGCCCCTTCGACAGGGGGGTGGAGGCAGATACGCAGTATTTT. It is translated as CASSPFDRGVEADTQYF.

The J gene is TRBJ1-2, the V gene TRBV29-1, with TRBD1 matching 8 bases. V lost 3 bases to trimming and J lost 5 bases; unmatched junction nucleotides: 2. In germline, CDR1 is SQVTM, CDR2 ANQGSEA. There are 12 residues in the CDR3. The CDR3 sequence: CSVEGQVYGYTF. Written as DNA, the CDR3 is TGCAGCGTTGAGGGACAGGTGTATGGCTACACCTTC. Looking up the rest from reference TRBV29-1 and TRBJ1-2 gives the full variable domain: SAVISQKPSRDICQRGTSLTIQCQVDSQVTMMFWYRQQPGQSLTLIATANQGSEATYESGFVIDKFPISRPNLTFSTLTVSNMSPEDSSIYLCSVEGQVYGYTFGSGTRLTVV.

V is TRBV19 and J is TRBJ2-5; 12 nucleotides line up with TRBD2. Germline assignment: CDR1 LNHDA and CDR2 SQIVND (reference sequence). Trimming removed 7 bases from V and 10 bases from J; junction bases left unmatched: 4. The CDR3 runs to 12 residues. CDR3 amino acids: CASMSSGRDQYF. The CDR3 coding sequence is TGTGCCAGTATGTCTAGCGGGAGGGACCAGTACTTC.

The J gene is TRBJ2-7, the V gene TRBV7-9; D perhaps matches TRBD1 (6 bases). V was pared by 0 bases and J by 3 bases, with 15 bases between. Germline V lookup: CDR1 SEHNR, CDR2 FQNEAQ (reference sequence). The CDR3 consists of 16 residues. CDR3 sequence (DNA): TGTGCCAGCAGCTTAGCTGGGGCTCAACAGGGCTACGAGCAGTACTTC. Encoded protein: CASSLAGAQQGYEQYF.

The chain recombines TRBV18 with TRBJ2-1, with 9 bases identical to TRBD2. The CDR3 runs 14 residues. Unmatched junction bases numbered 4, after V lost 3 bases and J lost 7 bases. Germline values: CDR1 KGHSH, CDR2 LQKENI. This CDR3 reads CASSPPGLANEQFF. The CDR3 coding sequence is TGTGCCAGCTCACCGCCGGGACTAGCTAATGAGCAGTTCTTC.

The gene calls are TRBV6-5 and TRBJ1-2, with 12 bases matching TRBD1. The CDR3 contains 16 residues. V shed 0 bases and J 6 bases; nucleotides not matched to a gene: 5. Germline values: CDR1 MNHEY, CDR2 SVGAGI. The CDR3: CASSYSGTGGMNGYTF. The CDR3 coding sequence is TGTGCCAGCAGTTACTCCGGGACAGGGGGCATGAATGGCTACACCTTC.

The genes are TRBV18 and TRBJ2-7, with D perhaps TRBD1 (7 bases). The CDR3 is made up of 14 amino acids. Germline CDR1 is KGHSH and CDR2 is LQKENI. The germline V and J ends were trimmed by 6 bases and 5 bases, with 17 bases remaining between them. The CDR3 bases are TGTGCCAGCTCCCATCCCAGGGGGGTAAACGAGCAGTACTTC. It specifies CASSHPRGVNEQYF.

The rearrangement links TRBV19 to TRBJ2-7; 10 nucleotides align to TRBD2. Germline CDR1 is LNHDA and CDR2 is SQIVND (reference sequence). CDR3 length: 15 residues. V lost 2 bases to trimming and J lost 6 bases; unmatched junction nucleotides: 7. The chain's CDR3 is CASSISAGGIPEQYF. The DNA for the CDR3 is TGTGCCAGTAGTATATCAGCGGGAGGGATCCCCGAGCAGTACTTC.

The gene calls are TRBV7-9 and TRBJ1-1, with D hard to call. The CDR3 contains 14 residues. Germline-derived CDR1 and CDR2 are SEHNR and FQNEAQ (reference sequence). Between the trimmed V and J ends, which lost 7 bases and 1 base, there was a span of 13 bases. The CDR3 DNA reads TGTGCCAGCACCCCCGGGAGTTCGAACACTGAAGCTTTCTTT. Its protein product is CASTPGSSNTEAFF.

The rearrangement links TRBV30 to TRBJ2-1, with TRBD1 as a possible D gene (6 bases). CDR3 size: 13 residues. Germline CDR1 reads GTSNPN; CDR2 reads SVGIG (reference sequence). V shed 4 bases and J shed 12 bases, with 19 bases lying between them. In DNA form, the CDR3 reads TGTGCCTGGAAGGGGACACCTTTGGATGGGCAGTTCTTC. Its translation is CAWKGTPLDGQFF.

The chain joins TRBV9 to TRBJ1-5; D gene unclear. Germline V CDR1 and CDR2: SGDLS, YYNGEE. This CDR3 is built from 14 residues. Trimming took off 0 bases at V and 5 bases at J, with 9 bases between the two ends. The CDR3 nucleotides are TGTGCCAGCAGCGTAGGGCTGGGAGATCAGCCCCAGCATTTT. It encodes CASSVGLGDQPQHF.

This chain uses TRBV12-5 with TRBJ1-5; 8 bases line up with TRBD1. The CDR3 has 18 amino acids. Germline V gene sequence: CDR1 LGHNT, CDR2 FRNRAP. Trimming cost V 0 bases and J 6 bases; bases outside gene matches: 13. The CDR3 DNA follows: TGTGCTAGTGGTTTGGTCCCCCTACCGGACAGGGATTTTCAGCCCCAGCATTTT. This translates into CASGLVPLPDRDFQPQHF.

The rearrangement uses TRBV11-2 and TRBJ2-5; 10 positions match TRBD2. The V and J ends lost 7 bases and 0 bases, in that order; junction bases with no gene match: 5. The CDR3 is 15 amino acids. Germline V gene lookup returns CDR1 SGHAT and CDR2 FQNNGV. The CDR3 sequence is CASTRTSGYQETQYF. In DNA, the CDR3 is TGTGCCAGCACCCGGACTAGCGGTTACCAAGAGACCCAGTACTTC.